This T cell receptor beta chain was observed in a study of blood T cell repertoires in COVID-19. Study as a whole: Nucleic acid was either cDNA or gDNA, and it came from T cells, B-cell-depleted T cells, or PBMCs.

CDR1 and CDR2 from the germline V gene are GTSNPN and SVGIG (reference sequence). This CDR3 is built from 12 residues. The ends were cut back, 2 bases at V and 7 bases at J, with 12 bases in the middle. Sequencing was performed with immunoSEQ multiplex PCR; in TCRdb, only in-frame clones are kept and a portion is missing. The sample lists just under 350,000 clones; over 70% were seen once. This TCR came from a man younger than 45 with active or convalescent COVID-19. The source material was peripheral blood. The chain employs TRBV30 and TRBJ2-7; tentative D call: TRBD2 (6 bases). The CDR3 loop is CAWSRGTEEQYF. As DNA, the CDR3 is TGTGCCTGGAGTCGGGGGACGGAGGAGCAGTACTTC.